This T cell receptor (beta chain) comes out of a study of shared clonotypes between healthy human individuals. Overall study findings and caveats: Several donors had roughly 5% of their naive CD4 clonotypes in common. Despite large depth, rarefaction showed incomplete sorted-subset sequencing. An expected dependence of interdonor clonotype sharing on sequencing depth was noted.

As for this clone: The antigen remains undetermined.

Genomic DNA of each subset was evenly split across several immunoSEQ plates. The protocol was immunoSEQ multiplex PCR, while the TCRdb copy is restricted to in-frame clones and leaves out a portion. This table holds around 2,000,000 clones, 95% found once. The TCR comes from a man younger than 30 in good health. The sequencing sample was made of naive CD4+ T cells sorted from blood. As to subset: CD45RA+ positively selected.

CDR3 sequence (DNA): TGTGCCAGCAGCGTAACAGGGGGCATCGAGCAGTACTTC. Its translation is CASSVTGGIEQYF. This chain uses TRBV9 with TRBJ2-7, with TRBD1 identical over 9 bases. From germline, CDR1 is SGDLS and CDR2 YYNGEE. This CDR3 is 13 amino acids long. J was trimmed by 6 bases and V by 1 base; bases with no gene match: 2.